The present entry profiles one T cell receptor (beta chain) with its context. The antigen is unknown. With V trimmed by 8 bases and J by 2 bases, 5 bases remained unmatched. This CDR3 spans 14 amino acids. Germline CDR1 ENHRY, CDR2 SYGVKD. One entry per CDR3 protein, called by TCRdb with MiXCR from the 5' RACE reads. The data show 350,000 to 550,000 distinct CDR3 sequences, approximately 18% seen once. The sample originates from a study of T cells after yellow fever vaccination. Notes on the study in general: Reappearing after the booster were most of the clones from primary vaccination (around 96% CD4, 88% CD8). High-abundance clonotypes from the bulk population could contaminate FACS-sorted repertoires. Of the clonotypes, a small share occurred in both CD4 and CD8 compartments.

The chain couples TRBV10-3 to TRBJ2-5; 10 bases are a match to TRBD1. The receptor was isolated from a young man who received the YFV17D yellow fever vaccine. The material sequenced was PBMCs, taken before the yellow fever booster vaccination. For the CDR3, the DNA is TGTGCCATCGGCGACAGGGGGCGTCAAGAGACCCAGTACTTC. As protein: CAIGDRGRQETQYF.